Sequencing of this T cell receptor beta chain was carried out in a study of T cells after yellow fever vaccination. General study points: The appearance of a small share of clonotypes in both CD4 and CD8 compartments was observed. Faster peaking, at day 5 versus 15, marked a secondary response that was weaker.

MiXCR, run by TCRdb on the 5' RACE reads, gives a single entry per CDR3 protein. The sample has about 360,000 distinct CDR3 sequences; under 7.5% are singletons. This clonotype was seen ten or more times. Its specificity is not known. This clonotype originated in a young man who received the YFV17D yellow fever vaccine. This specimen was PBMCs, taken 5 days after the yellow fever booster vaccination.

DNA of the CDR3: TGTGCCAGCAGCACAGGGTCCGACGGCAGGATGCCCCTCCACTTT. It encodes CASSTGSDGRMPLHF. The chain uses TRBV25-1 and TRBJ1-6, with D maybe TRBD1 (6 bases). Germline V gene sequence: CDR1 MGHDK, CDR2 SYGVNS. The CDR3 extends over 15 amino acids. V lost 6 bases and J 13 bases, leaving 22 bases between the germline ends.